The rows below give T cell receptor beta chains drawn from one sample of a study of human T cells and chemical hapten exposure. Each CDR3 protein gets one entry after TCRdb re-called the RACE reads with MiXCR. The data show about 74,000 distinct CDR3 sequences, approximately 35% seen once. Here the sequenced sample was whole blood, taken in connection with sensitization to the hapten diphenylcyclopropenone (DPC). These receptors were obtained from a man aged 35 to 55 with alopecia areata. Some clones in this sample may be carry-over from other donors' samples. The CDR3 runs from the conserved cysteine through the conserved F or W. The D gene is left open where the match is weak. Size values are once, few and many counts, or a class for expanded clones, and some rows have none.

TRBJ2-1	few	TRBV28	-	TGTGCCAGCAGTTTATGGTTGACATTAGACAGTTCGCGCAATGAGCAGTTCTTC	CASSLWLTLDSSRNEQFF
TRBJ2-4	-	TRBV11-2	TRBD1	TGTGCCAGCAGCCCCGGACAGGGGCTGTTTATGGACATTCAGTACTTC	CASSPGQGLFMDIQYF
TRBJ2-5	-	TRBV3-1	TRBD2	TGTGCCAGCAGCCTAGGACTAGCATTAGAGACCCAGTACTTC	CASSLGLALETQYF
TRBJ2-6	-	TRBV12-3/TRBV12-4	TRBD1	TGTGCCAGCAGCCCTACCTTAGGTGACAGGGTAATGACTGGGGCCAACGTCCTGACTTTC	CASSPTLGDRVMTGANVLTF
TRBJ2-3	-	TRBV20-1	-	TGCAGTGCCCCCCCGGGGAGCACAGATACGCAGTATTTT	CSAPPGSTDTQYF
TRBJ1-1	-	TRBV18	TRBD1	TGTGCCAGCTCACCACAATCCAGGGGGACCACTGAAGCTTTCTTT	CASSPQSRGTTEAFF
TRBJ2-3	-	TRBV20-1	TRBD2	TGCAGTGCTAGCGGGGGACTAGCGTCCGGAGGAGGGGCAGATACGCAGTATTTT	CSASGGLASGGGADTQYF
TRBJ2-1	-	TRBV11-3	TRBD1	TGTGCCAGCAGGGGGACAGACAATGAGCAGTTCTTC	CASRGTDNEQFF
TRBJ1-6	-	TRBV21-1	-	TGTGCCAGCAGCACCCCAGACTATAATTCACCCCTCCACTTT	CASSTPDYNSPLHF
TRBJ2-7	-	TRBV7-2	-	TGTGCCAGCAGCCCCGGGCAGGTTCCGGTCGAGCAGTACTTC	CASSPGQVPVEQYF
TRBJ1-2	-	TRBV25-1	TRBD1	TGTGCCAGCAGCAGGACCGGGACAGGGGTCTATGGCTACACCTTC	CASSRTGTGVYGYTF
TRBJ2-2	few	TRBV9	-	TGTGCCAGCAGCCCCAGACGGGGAAGGGGTACCGGGGAGCTGTTTTTT	CASSPRRGRGTGELFF
TRBJ2-5	-	TRBV28	-	TGTGCCAGCACCCCCCCCGGGCTCCTTGGGGACCAGTACTTC	CASTPPGLLGDQYF
TRBJ2-1	few	TRBV6-5	TRBD2	TGTGCCAGCAGTCGAGGGACTAGCGGTTACAATGAGCAGTTCTTC	CASSRGTSGYNEQFF
TRBJ1-1	few	TRBV10-3	TRBD1	TGTGCCATCAGTAGCACAGGGGGCCATGAAGCTTTCTTT	CAISSTGGHEAFF
TRBJ2-5	few	TRBV4-3	-	TGCGCCAGCAGCCAAGATACGTTCGACGGCCGAGAGACCCAGTACTTC	CASSQDTFDGRETQYF
TRBJ2-3	-	TRBV20-1	TRBD1	TGCAGTGCTAAGGGACAGGGGAGTAAGGGTAGCACAGATACGCAGTATTTT	CSAKGQGSKGSTDTQYF
TRBJ2-3	-	TRBV19	-	TGTGCCAGTAGCCCAATGTACCCAGATACGCAGTATTTT	CASSPMYPDTQYF